These 10 T cell receptor beta chains came from one sample sequenced in a study of shared clonotypes between healthy human individuals. TCRdb's table, derived via immunoSEQ multiplex PCR, lists solely in-frame clones and lacks some. In the table there are about 1.1 million clones, about 80% of which are singletons. What was sequenced was memory CD4+ T cells from PBMCs. Subset: CD45RA-negative fraction. All receptors derive from a man younger than 30 in good health. Some clones in this sample may be carry-over from other donors' samples.

The gene calls are TRBV11-2 and TRBJ2-7, with D possibly TRBD2 on 5 matching bases. The germline CDR1 and CDR2 sequences are SGHAT and FQNNGV. V lost 1 base and J 3 bases, leaving 13 bases between the germline ends. The CDR3 spans 15 residues. CDR3 protein: CASSLGGNGVYEQYF. CDR3 coding DNA: TGTGCCAGCAGCTTAGGAGGGAATGGGGTCTACGAGCAGTACTTC.

The chain uses TRBV5-1 and TRBJ1-1, with 12 positions matching TRBD1. The junction had 14 bases not matched to a gene; V was cut back by 4 bases and J by 1 base. The CDR3 runs to 19 residues. CDR1 is SGHRS and CDR2 is YFSETQ in the germline V gene. CDR3 residues: CASSISPGTGGGTNTEAFF. CDR3 nucleotides: TGCGCCAGCAGCATCAGTCCCGGGACAGGGGGCGGTACGAACACTGAAGCTTTCTTT.

The V and J genes are TRBV6-6 and TRBJ2-3, with no clear D. This CDR3 has 13 amino acids. Trimming removed 7 bases at V and 1 base at J, with 9 bases between. Germline V CDR1 and CDR2: MNHNY, SVGAGI (reference sequence). CDR3 DNA: TGTGCCAGCATTCTCAGCGGCACAGATACGCAGTATTTT. Its translation: CASILSGTDTQYF.

The chain couples TRBV15 to TRBJ1-5; D is uncertain. Trimming pared 0 bases from V and 4 bases from J, leaving 16 bases between. Germline V CDR1 and CDR2: LNHNV, YYDKDF (reference sequence). The CDR3 loop spans 17 amino acids. This chain's CDR3 is CATSRDPGYTRNQPQHF. CDR3 in DNA: TGTGCCACCAGCAGAGATCCCGGGTACACTAGGAATCAGCCCCAGCATTTT.

The rearrangement joins TRBV6-6 to TRBJ2-3; D tentatively fits TRBD1 or TRBD2 (6 bases each). Trimming pared 7 bases from V and 7 bases from J, leaving 15 bases between. There are 13 residues in the CDR3. CDR1 and CDR2 from the germline V gene are MNHNY and SVGAGI (reference sequence). As DNA, the CDR3 is TGTGCCAGCAAACAGGGAGGCGAGAATACGCAGTATTTT. The encoded protein is CASKQGGENTQYF.

V gene TRBV10-3 combines with J gene TRBJ1-1, with D unresolved. The CDR3 loop spans 12 amino acids. Germline V gene lookup returns CDR1 ENHRY and CDR2 SYGVKD. The V end was cut by 10 bases, the J end by 0 bases, with 9 bases between. The CDR3 region is CATGRLNTEAFF. The CDR3 nucleotides are TGTGCCACCGGACGATTGAACACTGAAGCTTTCTTT.

This clone has only a few counts. The chain combines TRBV5-1 with TRBJ2-1; 8 bases match TRBD2. CDR3 length: 16 residues. Germline lookup yields CDR1 SGHRS and CDR2 YFSETQ. The V and J ends lost 0 bases and 5 bases, in that order; junction bases with no gene match: 7. This CDR3 is CASSLASGGPHNEQFF. DNA for the CDR3: TGCGCCAGCAGCTTGGCCTCGGGAGGGCCCCACAATGAGCAGTTCTTC.

J is TRBJ2-7 and V is TRBV11-3, with TRBD1 matching 10 bases. J lost 7 bases, V lost 4 bases, and 7 bases had no gene match. This CDR3 is built from 14 residues. Germline-derived CDR1 and CDR2 are SGHNT and YENEEA. For the CDR3, the DNA is TGTGCCAGCAGCTCCGGGACAGGGGTGAGGGAGCAGTACTTC. Residues: CASSSGTGVREQYF.

The rearrangement joins TRBV30 to TRBJ1-1; the D is unclear. The CDR3 is made up of 16 amino acids. Trimming stripped 4 bases from V and 3 bases from J, with 21 bases between. CDR1 GTSNPN and CDR2 SVGIG come from the germline V gene (reference sequence). CDR3 amino acids: CAWIPPGCRPDTEAFF. CDR3 nucleotide sequence: TGTGCCTGGATCCCCCCGGGGTGCAGGCCGGACACTGAAGCTTTCTTT.

About this clone itself: Other DNA sequences from this sample encode an identical CDR3 as well. V usage is TRBV9 and J usage is TRBJ2-7; 13 bases map to TRBD2. The V gene end was trimmed by 2 bases and the J gene end by 2 bases; junction bases not matched to a gene: 4. Germline CDR1 is SGDLS and CDR2 is YYNGEE. This CDR3 spans 16 amino acids. The CDR3 region is CASSVGTSGATYEQYF. The CDR3 DNA sequence: TGTGCCAGCAGCGTTGGGACTAGCGGGGCAACCTACGAGCAGTACTTC.